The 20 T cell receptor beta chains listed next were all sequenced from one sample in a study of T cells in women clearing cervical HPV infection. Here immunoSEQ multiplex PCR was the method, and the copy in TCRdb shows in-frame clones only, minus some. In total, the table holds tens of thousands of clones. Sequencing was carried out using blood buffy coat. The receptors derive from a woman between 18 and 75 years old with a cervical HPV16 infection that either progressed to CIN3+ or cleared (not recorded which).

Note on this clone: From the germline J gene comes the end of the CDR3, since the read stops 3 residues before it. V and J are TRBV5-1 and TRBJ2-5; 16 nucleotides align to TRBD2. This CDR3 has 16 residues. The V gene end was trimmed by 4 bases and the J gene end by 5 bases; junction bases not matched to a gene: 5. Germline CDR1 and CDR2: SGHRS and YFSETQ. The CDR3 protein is CASSAGLAGGPETQYF. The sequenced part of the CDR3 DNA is TGCGCCAGCAGCGCGGGACTAGCGGGAGGGCCCGAGACC.

Partial CDR3 DNA: TGTGCCAGCAGCACGAGCGGGGACGAG. Translating gives CASSTSGDE. The whole CDR3 sequence reads CASSTSGDEQYF. The V call is TRBV7-6, the J call TRBJ2-7; 7 bases map to TRBD2. The sequence runs out 3 residues before the end of the CDR3; the remainder is reconstructed from the germline J gene. Germline CDR1 reads SGHVS; CDR2 reads FNYEAQ. The trim removed 5 bases at V and 5 bases at J, leaving 3 bases unmatched. The CDR3 contains 12 residues.

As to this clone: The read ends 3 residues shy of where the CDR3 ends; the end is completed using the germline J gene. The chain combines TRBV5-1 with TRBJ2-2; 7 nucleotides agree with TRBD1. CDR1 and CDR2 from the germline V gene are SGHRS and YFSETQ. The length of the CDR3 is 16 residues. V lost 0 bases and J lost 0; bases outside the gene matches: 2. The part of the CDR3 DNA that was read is TGCGCCAGCAGCTTGGGGACAGGCCCGAACACCGGGGAG. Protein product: CASSLGTGPNTGE. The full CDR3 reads CASSLGTGPNTGELFF.

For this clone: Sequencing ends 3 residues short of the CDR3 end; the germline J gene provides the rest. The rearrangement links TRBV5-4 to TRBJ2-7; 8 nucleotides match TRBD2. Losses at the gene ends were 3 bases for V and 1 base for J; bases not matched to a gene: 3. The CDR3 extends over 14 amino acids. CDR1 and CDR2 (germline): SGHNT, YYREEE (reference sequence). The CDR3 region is CASSWGLGSYEQYF. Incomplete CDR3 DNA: TGTGCCAGCAGCTGGGGACTAGGGTCCTACGAG.

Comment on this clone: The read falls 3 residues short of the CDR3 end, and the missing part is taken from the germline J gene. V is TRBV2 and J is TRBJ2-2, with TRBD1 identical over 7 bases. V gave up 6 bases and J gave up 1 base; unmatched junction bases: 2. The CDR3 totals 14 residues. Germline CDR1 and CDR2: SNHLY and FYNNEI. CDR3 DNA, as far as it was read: TGTGCCAGCAGGGGACAGATGAACACCGGGGAG. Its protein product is CASRGQMNTGE. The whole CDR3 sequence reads CASRGQMNTGELFF.

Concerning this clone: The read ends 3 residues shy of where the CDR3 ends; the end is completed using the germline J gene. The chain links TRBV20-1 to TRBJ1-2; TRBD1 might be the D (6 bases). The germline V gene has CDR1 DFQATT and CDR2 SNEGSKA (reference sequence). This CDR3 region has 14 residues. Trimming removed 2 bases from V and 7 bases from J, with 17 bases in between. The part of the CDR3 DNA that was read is TGCAGTGCTAGATTAGGGGGAGGGGCTCGTGGC. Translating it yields CSARLGGGARG. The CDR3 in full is CSARLGGGARGYTF.

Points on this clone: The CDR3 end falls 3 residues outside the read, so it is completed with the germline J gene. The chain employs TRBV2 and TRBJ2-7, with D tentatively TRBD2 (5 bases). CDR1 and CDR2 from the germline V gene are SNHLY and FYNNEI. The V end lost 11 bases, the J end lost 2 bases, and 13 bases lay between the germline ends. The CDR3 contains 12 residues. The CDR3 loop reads CAGRGLTYEQYF. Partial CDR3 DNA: TGTGCCGGGCGAGGACTCACCTACGAG. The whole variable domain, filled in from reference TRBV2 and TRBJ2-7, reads EPEVTQTPSHQVTQMGQEVILRCVPISNHLYFYWYRQILGQKVEFLVSFYNNEISEKSEIFDDQFSVERPDGSNFTLKIRSTKLEDSAMYFCAGRGLTYEQYFGPGTRLTVT.

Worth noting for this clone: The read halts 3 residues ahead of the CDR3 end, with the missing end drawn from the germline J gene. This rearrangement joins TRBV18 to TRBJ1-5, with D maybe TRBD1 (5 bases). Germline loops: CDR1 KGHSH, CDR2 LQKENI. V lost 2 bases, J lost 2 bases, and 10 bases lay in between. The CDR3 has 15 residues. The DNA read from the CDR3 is TGTGCCAGCTCACCAAGGGGCGGCGGCAATCAGCCC. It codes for CASSPRGGGNQP. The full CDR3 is CASSPRGGGNQPQHF.

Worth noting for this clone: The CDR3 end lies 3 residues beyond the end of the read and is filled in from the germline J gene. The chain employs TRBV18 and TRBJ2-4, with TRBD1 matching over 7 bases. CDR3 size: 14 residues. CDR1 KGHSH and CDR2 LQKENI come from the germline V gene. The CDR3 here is CASSLGQSNYGQYF. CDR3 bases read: TGTGCCAGCTCACTGGGACAGTCTAACTATGGT. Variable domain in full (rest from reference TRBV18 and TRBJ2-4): NAGVMQNPRHLVRRRGQEARLRCSPMKGHSHVYWYRQLPEEGLKFMVYLQKENIIDESGMPKERFSAEFPKEGPSILRIQQVVRGDSAAYFCASSLGQSNYGQYFGAGTRLSVL.

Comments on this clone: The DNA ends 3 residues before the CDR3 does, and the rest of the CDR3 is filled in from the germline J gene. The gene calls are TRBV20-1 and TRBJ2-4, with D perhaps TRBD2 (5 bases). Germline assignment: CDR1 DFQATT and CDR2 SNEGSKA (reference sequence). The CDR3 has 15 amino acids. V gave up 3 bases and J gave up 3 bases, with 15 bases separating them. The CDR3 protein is CSASLARTNKNIQYF. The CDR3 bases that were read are TGCAGTGCTAGCCTAGCCCGCACGAACAAAAACATT.

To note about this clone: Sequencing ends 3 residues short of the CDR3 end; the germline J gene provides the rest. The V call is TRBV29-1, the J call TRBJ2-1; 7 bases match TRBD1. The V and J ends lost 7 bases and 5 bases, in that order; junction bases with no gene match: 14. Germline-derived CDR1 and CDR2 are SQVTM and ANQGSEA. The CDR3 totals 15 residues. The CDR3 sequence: CSAKAPGQRDNEQFF. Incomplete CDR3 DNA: TGCAGCGCGAAGGCCCCGGGACAGAGGGACAATGAG.

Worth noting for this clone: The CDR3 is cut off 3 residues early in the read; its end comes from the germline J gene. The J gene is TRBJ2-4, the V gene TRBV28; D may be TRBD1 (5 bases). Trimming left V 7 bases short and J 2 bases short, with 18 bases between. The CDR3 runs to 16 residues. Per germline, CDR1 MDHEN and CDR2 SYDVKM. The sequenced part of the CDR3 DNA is TGTGCCAGCACCCGACTCGATCAGGGAACCAAAAACATT. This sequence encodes CASTRLDQGTKNI. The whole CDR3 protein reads CASTRLDQGTKNIQYF.

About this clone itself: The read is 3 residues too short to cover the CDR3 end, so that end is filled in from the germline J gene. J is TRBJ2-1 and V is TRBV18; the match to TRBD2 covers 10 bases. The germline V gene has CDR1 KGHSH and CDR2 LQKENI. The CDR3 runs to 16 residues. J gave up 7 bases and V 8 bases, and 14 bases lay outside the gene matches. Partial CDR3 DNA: TGTGCCAGCACCCCACCTTCTAGCGGGGGAGGGAATGAG. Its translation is CASTPPSSGGGNE. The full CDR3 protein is CASTPPSSGGGNEQFF.

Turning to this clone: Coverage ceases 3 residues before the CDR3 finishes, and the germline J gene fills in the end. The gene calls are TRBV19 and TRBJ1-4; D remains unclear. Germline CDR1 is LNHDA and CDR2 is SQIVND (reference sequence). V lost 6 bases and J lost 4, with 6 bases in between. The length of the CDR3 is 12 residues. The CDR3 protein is CASRAGNEKLFF. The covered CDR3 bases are TGTGCCAGTAGGGCAGGTAATGAAAAA. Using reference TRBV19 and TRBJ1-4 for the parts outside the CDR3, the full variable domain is DGGITQSPKYLFRKEGQNVTLSCEQNLNHDAMYWYRQDPGQGLRLIYYSQIVNDFQKGDIAEGYSVSREKKESFPLTVTSAQKNPTAFYLCASRAGNEKLFFGSGTQLSVL.

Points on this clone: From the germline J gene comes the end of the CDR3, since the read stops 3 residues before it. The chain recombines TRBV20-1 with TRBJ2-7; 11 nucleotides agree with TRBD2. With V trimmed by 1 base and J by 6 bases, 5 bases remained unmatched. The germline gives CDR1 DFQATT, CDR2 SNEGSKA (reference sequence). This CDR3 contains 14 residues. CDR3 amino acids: CSARVGTSGSEQYF. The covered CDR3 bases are TGCAGTGCTAGAGTTGGGACTAGCGGCTCCGAG.

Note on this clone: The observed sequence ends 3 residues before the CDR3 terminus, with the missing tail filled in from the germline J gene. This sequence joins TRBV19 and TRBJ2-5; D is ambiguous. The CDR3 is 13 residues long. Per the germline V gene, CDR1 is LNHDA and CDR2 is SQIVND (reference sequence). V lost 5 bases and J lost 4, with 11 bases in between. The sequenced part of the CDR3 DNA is TGTGCCAGTAGTGTAGTTAGAGCAGAGACC. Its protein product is CASSVVRAET. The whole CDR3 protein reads CASSVVRAETQYF.

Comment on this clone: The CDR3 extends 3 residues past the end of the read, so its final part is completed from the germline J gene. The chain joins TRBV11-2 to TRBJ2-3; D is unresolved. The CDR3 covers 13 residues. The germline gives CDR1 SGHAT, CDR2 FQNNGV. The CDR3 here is CASSPVAQETQYF. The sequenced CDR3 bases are TGTGCCAGCAGCCCCGTGGCCCAAGAGACG.

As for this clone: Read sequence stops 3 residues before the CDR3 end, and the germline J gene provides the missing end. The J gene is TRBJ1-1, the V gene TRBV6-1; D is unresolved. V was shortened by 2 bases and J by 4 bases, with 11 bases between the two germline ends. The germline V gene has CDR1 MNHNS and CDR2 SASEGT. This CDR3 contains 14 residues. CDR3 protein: CASSEPGLSTEAFF. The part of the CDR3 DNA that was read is TGTGCCAGCAGTGAACCGGGTTTGAGCACTGAA.

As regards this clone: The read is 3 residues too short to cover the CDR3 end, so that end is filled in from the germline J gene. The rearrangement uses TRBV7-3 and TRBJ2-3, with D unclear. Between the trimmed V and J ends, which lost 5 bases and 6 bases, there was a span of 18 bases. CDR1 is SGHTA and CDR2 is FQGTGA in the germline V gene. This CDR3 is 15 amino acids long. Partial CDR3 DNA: TGTGCCAGCAGCCAAAACTACGACCGCGGCGATACG. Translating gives CASSQNYDRGDT. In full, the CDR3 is CASSQNYDRGDTQYF. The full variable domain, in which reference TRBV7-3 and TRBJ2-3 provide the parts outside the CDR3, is GAGVSQTPSNKVTEKGKYVELRCDPISGHTALYWYRQSLGQGPEFLIYFQGTGAADDSGLPNDRFFAVRPEGSVSTLKIQRTERGDSAVYLCASSQNYDRGDTQYFGPGTRLTVL.

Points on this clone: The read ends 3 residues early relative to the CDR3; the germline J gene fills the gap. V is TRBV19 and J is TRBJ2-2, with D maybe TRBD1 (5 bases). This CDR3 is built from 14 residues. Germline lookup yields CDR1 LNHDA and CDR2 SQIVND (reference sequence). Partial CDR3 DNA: TGTGCCACTACCGATCACTCTGGGGCCAACGTG. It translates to CATTDHSGANV. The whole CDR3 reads CATTDHSGANVLFF.